The TCR beta chain under discussion was sequenced for a study of T cell repertoires in cytomegalovirus infection. Across the whole study: HLA-B-restricted CMV epitopes that are well studied, plus recently identified HLA-C-restricted ones, were used by the study. Evidence of both CMV infection and a matching HLA type came from public TCR beta signatures. Findings and caveats of the study: Based on cumulative public TCR beta family frequency, carriers of CMV plus the relevant HLA were identified. There were HLA-C-restricted CMV-specific TCR beta clonotypes dominating the ex vivo response.

The CDR3 is 16 amino acids. Germline values: CDR1 MGHRA, CDR2 YSYEKL. V gave up 1 base and J gave up 3 bases, with 13 bases separating them. TCRdb re-derived calls from the reads in MiXCR, one entry per CDR3 protein. The sample lists a few hundred thousand distinct CDR3 sequences, roughly a third occurring once. This clonotype was found once. No antigen is known for it. This specimen consisted of cultured PBMCs, obtained from culture after CMV antigen stimulation. The J gene is TRBJ1-5, the V gene TRBV4-1, with TRBD1 as a possible D gene (6 bases). The sequence was collected from a human donor in good health (CMV status not recorded). Some clones in this sample may be carry-over from other donors' samples. The CDR3 bases are TGCGCCAGCAGCCAAGGTTTCGGGACACTCAATCAGCCCCAGCATTTT. Translated, it gives CASSQGFGTLNQPQHF.